A single sample gave rise to the 13 T cell receptor beta chains below, sequenced in a study of cytomegalovirus exposure and HLA in healthy donors. Some clones are missing from TCRdb's copy, which holds only in-frame ones; the method was immunoSEQ multiplex PCR. The profile shows about 160,000 clones, about 96% of them singletons. Material for sequencing was PBMCs. The source is a woman under 30 in good health and CMV-seronegative.

In nucleotides, the CDR3 is TGTGCCAGCAGCGTAGGAATCGGGGGGGGGACAGGGGCGACCAACCGTAACAACTATGGCTACACCTTC. It encodes CASSVGIGGGTGATNRNNYGYTF. This rearrangement joins TRBV9 to TRBJ1-2; 10 bases line up with TRBD1. V lost 0 bases, J lost 2 bases, and 25 bases stayed unmatched. Per germline, CDR1 SGDLS and CDR2 YYNGEE. CDR3 length: 23 amino acids.

The V call is TRBV6-9, the J call TRBJ2-7, with D possibly being TRBD1 (5 bases). The germline V and J ends were trimmed by 2 bases and 2 bases, with 16 bases remaining between them. Germline V gene lookup returns CDR1 MNHGY and CDR2 SVAAGI. The length of the CDR3 is 16 residues. The DNA of the CDR3 is TGTGCCAGCAGTTATCTCATCCCACAGGTTCCCTACGAGCAGTACTTC. This gives the protein CASSYLIPQVPYEQYF.

This chain uses TRBV6-1 with TRBJ1-2, with TRBD1 matching over 7 bases. V was pared by 1 base and J by 2 bases, with 10 bases of the junction left unmatched. CDR1 is MNHNS and CDR2 is SASEGT in the germline V gene. The CDR3 totals 17 residues. As DNA, the CDR3 is TGTGCCAGCAGTGAAGGGCCCTACAGGGGCCAAAACTATGGCTACACCTTC. It yields the protein CASSEGPYRGQNYGYTF.

V and J are TRBV19 and TRBJ2-4; perhaps TRBD2 as D (6 bases). Germline CDR1 is LNHDA and CDR2 is SQIVND (reference sequence). CDR3 size: 13 residues. V was cut by 3 bases and J by 12 bases, with 15 bases left in between. The CDR3 DNA reads as TGTGCCAGTAGTATCGGAGGGCCCTTGGGTCAGTACTTC. Protein product: CASSIGGPLGQYF.

J is TRBJ1-2 and V is TRBV4-2; D may be TRBD1 (6 bases). Trimming took 6 bases from V and 0 from J, leaving 20 bases between them. Looked up from germline, CDR1 is LGHNA and CDR2 is YNFKEQ. The CDR3 length is 17 residues. CDR3 nucleotides: TGTGCCAGCAGGAACGTACAAGGACAGAGTCCTAACTATGGCTACACCTTC. This codes for CASRNVQGQSPNYGYTF.

About this clone itself: The same CDR3 arises from other DNA sequences in this sample as well. The J gene is TRBJ2-1, the V gene TRBV9; weak D call: TRBD1 (6 bases). Trimming left V 0 bases short and J 9 bases short, with 13 bases between. This CDR3 has 14 residues. The germline V gene encodes CDR1 SGDLS and CDR2 YYNGEE. CDR3 coding DNA: TGTGCCAGCAGCGTAGAACAGGGTTTTAGTGAGCAGTTCTTC. This gives the protein CASSVEQGFSEQFF.

The chain has TRBV7-9 and TRBJ1-1; D is unresolved. V lost 6 bases and J lost 1, with 9 bases in between. The germline V gene encodes CDR1 SEHNR and CDR2 FQNEAQ (reference sequence). The CDR3 has 13 residues. Here the CDR3 reads CASRRAGNTEAFF. The CDR3 bases are TGTGCCAGCAGACGCGCAGGGAACACTGAAGCTTTCTTT.

As DNA, the CDR3 is TGTGCCAGCAGCTCCCGACTAGCCTCCTACAATGAGCAGTTCTTC. This sequence encodes CASSSRLASYNEQFF. The chain couples TRBV9 to TRBJ2-1; 7 bases agree with TRBD2. V was pared by 4 bases and J by 0 bases, with 4 bases of the junction left unmatched. This CDR3 region has 15 residues. Germline V gene data show CDR1 as SGDLS and CDR2 as YYNGEE.

This clone has a single count. The chain combines TRBV11-3 with TRBJ2-7, with D perhaps matching TRBD2 (6 bases). The germline V gene encodes CDR1 SGHNT and CDR2 YENEEA. The CDR3 runs 13 residues. The V end lost 4 bases, the J end lost 4 bases, and 11 bases lay between the germline ends. CDR3 bases: TGTGCCAGCAGCTACGGGGAGGAGTACGAGCAGTACTTC. Protein sequence: CASSYGEEYEQYF.

CDR3 DNA sequence: TGTGCCACCAGCAGTACCGGGACAGGGCTCGGCTACACCTTC. Amino acids: CATSSTGTGLGYTF. J is TRBJ1-2 and V is TRBV15, with TRBD1 matching over 9 bases. Germline assignment: CDR1 LNHNV and CDR2 YYDKDF (reference sequence). V was clipped by 3 bases and J by 8 bases; unmatched bases: 7. There are 14 residues in the CDR3.

This clone is labeled medium-sized. This chain joins TRBV19 and TRBJ1-2; D is uncertain. Germline lookup yields CDR1 LNHDA and CDR2 SQIVND (reference sequence). The CDR3 has 12 residues. Trimming took off 5 bases at V and 8 bases at J, with 12 bases between the two ends. CDR3 protein: CASSLLTGGYTF. In nucleotides, the CDR3 is TGTGCCAGTAGTCTCTTGACGGGAGGCTACACCTTC.

V is TRBV5-1 and J is TRBJ1-5, with D possibly TRBD1 on 5 matching bases. V was cut by 0 bases and J by 4 bases, with 8 bases left in between. Germline assignment: CDR1 SGHRS and CDR2 YFSETQ. CDR3 length equals 14 residues. CDR3 in amino acids: CASSLEGKNQPQHF. Written as DNA, the CDR3 is TGCGCCAGCAGCTTGGAGGGGAAGAATCAGCCCCAGCATTTT. The full variable domain, in which reference TRBV5-1 and TRBJ1-5 provide the parts outside the CDR3, is KAGVTQTPRYLIKTRGQQVTLSCSPISGHRSVSWYQQTPGQGLQFLFEYFSETQRNKGNFPGRFSGRQFSNSRSEMNVSTLELGDSALYLCASSLEGKNQPQHFGDGTRLSIL.

V usage is TRBV7-6 and J usage is TRBJ2-1; 11 bases align to TRBD2. Germline-derived CDR1 and CDR2 are SGHVS and FNYEAQ. The CDR3 runs 17 residues. Trimming removed 5 bases from V and 8 bases from J; junction bases left unmatched: 14. Here the CDR3 reads CASSKLQTTSGVYEQFF. In DNA form, the CDR3 reads TGTGCCAGCAGCAAGTTACAAACGACTAGCGGGGTCTATGAGCAGTTCTTC.